The rows below give T cell receptor beta chains drawn from one sample of a study of T cells after yellow fever vaccination. One entry per CDR3 protein, called by TCRdb with MiXCR from the 5' RACE reads. The sample comprises 250,000 or so distinct CDR3 sequences, roughly 3.7% of which are singletons, and about 20% rests with the top ten. Sequencing was performed on PBMCs, taken 15 days after the yellow fever booster vaccination. The receptors come from a man between 18 and 35 years old who received the YFV17D yellow fever vaccine. Each CDR3 is given with its conserved first and last residue. Fields, in order: V gene, J gene, D gene, clone size, CDR3 DNA, CDR3 protein. A D gene is named only where the DNA matches it firmly. Size tells how often a clone was seen (once, few, many) or the class of an expanded clone, and some rows leave it out.

>TRBV6-1|TRBJ2-2|.|many
TGTGCCAGCAGTCCTCGTATTGGGACCGGGGAGCTGTTTTTT
CASSPRIGTGELFF
>TRBV19|TRBJ1-5|.|many
TGTGCCAGTAGCACCTCCCTTAATCAGCCCCAGCATTTT
CASSTSLNQPQHF
>TRBV15|TRBJ1-4|.|many
TGTGCCACCCGAAGGACAGCAACTAATGAAAAACTGTTTTTT
CATRRTATNEKLFF
>TRBV7-2|TRBJ2-3|.|many
TGTGCCAGCAGCCTCGAGAGGACCTCATCTAGCACAGATACGCAGTATTTT
CASSLERTSSSTDTQYF
>TRBV12-3/TRBV12-4|TRBJ1-1|.|many
TGTGCCAGCAGACCGGGCCCCCTGAACACTGAAGCTTTCTTT
CASRPGPLNTEAFF
>TRBV15|TRBJ2-3|TRBD2|many
TGTGCCACCAGCACACGACGGGGGGACACAGATACGCAGTATTTT
CATSTRRGDTDTQYF
>TRBV7-2|TRBJ1-4|.|many
TGTGCCAGCAGCTTCCCCCATTATGAAAAACTGTTTTTT
CASSFPHYEKLFF
>TRBV12-3/TRBV12-4|TRBJ2-3|.|many
TGTGCCAGCAGTTTATGGGGAGCAGATACGCAGTATTTT
CASSLWGADTQYF
>TRBV20-1|TRBJ2-3|TRBD2|many
TGCAGTGCCTACCAGTTGGGGGGGGACGATACGCAGTATTTT
CSAYQLGGDDTQYF
>TRBV7-2|TRBJ2-1|TRBD2|many
TGTGCCAGCAGCTTAGATGGGGGGGCCTACAATGAGCAGTTCTTC
CASSLDGGAYNEQFF
>TRBV27|TRBJ2-7|.|many
TGTGCCAGCAGTTTATATCCGGGAGGGCCAGGGGGTCCTTACTACGAGCAGTACTTC
CASSLYPGGPGGPYYEQYF
>TRBV6-1|TRBJ2-1|.|many
TGTGCCAGCAGTCCGGGGGTCGCGGTACCTGAGCAGTTCTTC
CASSPGVAVPEQFF
>TRBV7-9|TRBJ1-3|TRBD1|many
TGTGCCAGCAGCTTTGCCAATACAGGGGGCGGAAACACCATATATTTT
CASSFANTGGGNTIYF
>TRBV12-3/TRBV12-4|TRBJ2-5|TRBD1|many
TGTGCCAGCAGTTTTTGGGGACAGGGTGAGACCCAGTACTTC
CASSFWGQGETQYF
>TRBV12-3/TRBV12-4|TRBJ1-5|.|many
TGTGCCAGCAGCTATCGGTCCCATGGGGGTCAGCCCCAGCATTTT
CASSYRSHGGQPQHF
>TRBV20-1|TRBJ2-7|.|many
TGCAGTGCTAGAGAGGGGGCGCTTTCTGACGAGCAGTACTTC
CSAREGALSDEQYF
>TRBV6-5|TRBJ2-6|TRBD1|many
TGTGCCAGCAGTATTGGACAGGGGGCTGGGGCCAACGTCCTGACTTTC
CASSIGQGAGANVLTF
>TRBV7-9|TRBJ2-3|.|many
TGTGCCAGCGACCCCCCCGTCGGGGTGACAGATACGCAGTATTTT
CASDPPVGVTDTQYF
>TRBV4-1|TRBJ1-5|.|many
TGCGCCAGCAGCCTTCATGGGCGGTTATATAGCAATCAGCCCCAGCATTTT
CASSLHGRLYSNQPQHF
>TRBV18|TRBJ1-2|.|many
TGTGCCAGCTCACCTTGGACTTCGGATGGCTACACCTTC
CASSPWTSDGYTF
>TRBV3-1|TRBJ1-5|.|many
TGTGCCAGCAGCCAAGATGTCAATCAGCCCCAGCATTTT
CASSQDVNQPQHF
>TRBV10-3|TRBJ2-1|.|many
TGTGCCGCGATAGATGCGGGGGCACTTTACAATGAGCAGTTCTTC
CAAIDAGALYNEQFF
>TRBV4-3|TRBJ1-1|.|.
TGCGCCAGCAGCAAACCCGCTGGGGCTTCTGAAGCTTTCTTT
CASSKPAGASEAFF
>TRBV7-2|TRBJ2-7|.|many
TGTGCCAGCAGCTTAGAGGGGGGACAGACCTACGAGCAGTACTTC
CASSLEGGQTYEQYF
>TRBV6-1|TRBJ2-1|.|many
TGTGCCAGCAGGATGGACAGAATGCCAGGGAATGAGCAGTTCTTC
CASRMDRMPGNEQFF
>TRBV15|TRBJ2-5|.|many
TGTGCCACCAGCAGAGATCTTGGGACGGGAGAGACCCAGTACTTC
CATSRDLGTGETQYF
>TRBV5-1|TRBJ2-2|.|many
TGCGCCAGCAGCTTGGGCTTCCAGGGCTCGAACACCGGGGAGCTGTTTTTT
CASSLGFQGSNTGELFF
>TRBV3-1|TRBJ1-2|TRBD1|many
TGTGCCAGCAGCCAAGTGACAGGGTCCTATAACTATGGCTACACCTTC
CASSQVTGSYNYGYTF
>TRBV21-1|TRBJ2-3|.|many
TGTGCCAGCAGCAAAGCCAGGGCCCGTTTCACAGATACGCAGTATTTT
CASSKARARFTDTQYF
>TRBV7-2|TRBJ2-2|TRBD2|many
TGTGCCAGCAGGTTACTAGCGGGGGACACCGGGGAGCTGTTTTTT
CASRLLAGDTGELFF
>TRBV6-2/TRBV6-3|TRBJ2-3|.|many
TGTGCCAGCTCGCAGGAGGGGCGTACGCAGTATTTT
CASSQEGRTQYF
>TRBV5-1|TRBJ2-7|TRBD1|many
TGCGCCAGCAGCTTAAGGTCGGGACAGGGATACTACGAGCAGTACTTC
CASSLRSGQGYYEQYF
>TRBV29-1|TRBJ2-3|.|.
TGCAGCGTTGAAGATTTACGCAGGGGTGGGGACACAGATACGCAGTATTTT
CSVEDLRRGGDTDTQYF
>TRBV7-8|TRBJ1-5|.|.
TGTGCCAGCAGCACCCCGGACGAGCCCCAGCATTTT
CASSTPDEPQHF
>TRBV7-3|TRBJ2-2|.|many
TGTGCCAGCAGCCACCGGGAAGAAGCCACCGGGGAGCTGTTTTTT
CASSHREEATGELFF
>TRBV12-3/TRBV12-4|TRBJ1-2|.|many
TGTGCCAGCAGTTCGACCTGGAATGGCTACACCTTC
CASSSTWNGYTF
>TRBV20-1|TRBJ1-5|.|.
TGCAGTGCTAGAGTCGGCCCCGGCCTACGGGATCAGCCCCAGCATTTT
CSARVGPGLRDQPQHF
>TRBV2|TRBJ2-1|.|many
TGTGCCAGCAGTAAGGGTCTAGATGAGCAGTTCTTC
CASSKGLDEQFF
>TRBV30|TRBJ1-2|.|few
TGTGCCAGTAAAAAAAGGACAGCCTTTATCTATGGCTACACCTTC
CASKKRTAFIYGYTF
>TRBV19|TRBJ1-1|.|.
TGTGCCAGTTCCCCTGGGGGGGGCGGGCCTGAAGCTTTCTTT
CASSPGGGGPEAFF
>TRBV5-6|TRBJ2-2|.|many
TGTGCCAGCAGCTTTCTCTGGGGGAACACCGGGGAGCTGTTTTTT
CASSFLWGNTGELFF
>TRBV5-1|TRBJ1-2|TRBD1|many
TGCGCCAGCAGCTACTCGGGACAGGGTGACTACACCTTC
CASSYSGQGDYTF
>TRBV4-2|TRBJ1-4|.|many
TGTGCCAGCAGCCCTACAGGGCGTCCAAAAGCAACTAATGAAAAACTGTTTTTT
CASSPTGRPKATNEKLFF